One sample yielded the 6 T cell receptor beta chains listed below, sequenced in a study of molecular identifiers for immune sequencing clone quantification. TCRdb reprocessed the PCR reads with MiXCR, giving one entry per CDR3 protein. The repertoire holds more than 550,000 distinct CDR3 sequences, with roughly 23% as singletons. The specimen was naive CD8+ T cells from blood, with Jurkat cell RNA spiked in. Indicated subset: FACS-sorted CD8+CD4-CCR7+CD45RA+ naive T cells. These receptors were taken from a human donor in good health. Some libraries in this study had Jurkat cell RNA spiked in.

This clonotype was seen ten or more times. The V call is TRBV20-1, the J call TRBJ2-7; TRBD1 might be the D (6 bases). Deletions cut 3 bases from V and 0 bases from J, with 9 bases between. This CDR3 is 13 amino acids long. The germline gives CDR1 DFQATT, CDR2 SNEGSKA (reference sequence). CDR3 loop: CSASVGGSYEQYF. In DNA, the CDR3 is TGCAGTGCTAGCGTAGGGGGCTCCTACGAGCAGTACTTC.

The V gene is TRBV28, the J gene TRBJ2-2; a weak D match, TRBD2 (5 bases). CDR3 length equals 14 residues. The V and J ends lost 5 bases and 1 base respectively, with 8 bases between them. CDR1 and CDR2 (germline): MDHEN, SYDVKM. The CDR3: CASSTAGNTGELFF. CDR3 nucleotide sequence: TGTGCCAGCAGTACTGCGGGGAACACCGGGGAGCTGTTTTTT.

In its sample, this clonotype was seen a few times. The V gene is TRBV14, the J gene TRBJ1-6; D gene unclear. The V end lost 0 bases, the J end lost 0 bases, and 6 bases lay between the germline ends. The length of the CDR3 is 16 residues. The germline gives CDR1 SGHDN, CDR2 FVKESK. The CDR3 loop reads CASSQDGSSYNSPLHF. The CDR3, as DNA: TGTGCCAGCAGCCAAGACGGGAGCTCCTATAATTCACCCCTCCACTTT. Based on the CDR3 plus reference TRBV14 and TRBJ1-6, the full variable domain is EAGVTQFPSHSVIEKGQTVTLRCDPISGHDNLYWYRRVMGKEIKFLLHFVKESKQDESGMPNNRFLAERTGGTYSTLKVQPAELEDSGVYFCASSQDGSSYNSPLHFGNGTRLTVT.

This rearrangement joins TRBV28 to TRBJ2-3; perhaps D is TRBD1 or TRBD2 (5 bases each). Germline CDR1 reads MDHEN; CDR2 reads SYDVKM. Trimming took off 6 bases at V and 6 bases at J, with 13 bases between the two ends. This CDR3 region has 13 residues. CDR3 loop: CASRRLGADTQYF. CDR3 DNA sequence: TGTGCCAGCAGGCGCCTCGGGGCGGATACGCAGTATTTT.

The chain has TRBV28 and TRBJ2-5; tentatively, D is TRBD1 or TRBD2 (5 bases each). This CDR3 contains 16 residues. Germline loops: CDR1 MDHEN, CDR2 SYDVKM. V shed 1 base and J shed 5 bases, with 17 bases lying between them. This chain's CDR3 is CASSLSGTGRRETQYF. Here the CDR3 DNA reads TGTGCCAGCAGTTTATCAGGGACGGGACGAAGGGAGACCCAGTACTTC.

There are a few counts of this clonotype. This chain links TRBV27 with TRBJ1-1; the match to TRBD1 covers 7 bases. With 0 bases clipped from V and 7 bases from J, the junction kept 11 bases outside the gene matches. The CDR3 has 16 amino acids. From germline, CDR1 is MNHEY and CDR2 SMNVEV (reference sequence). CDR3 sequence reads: CASSLSFGAGGSEAFF. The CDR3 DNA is TGTGCCAGCAGTTTATCTTTCGGTGCAGGGGGTAGTGAAGCTTTCTTT.